This T cell receptor beta chain was sequenced during a study of shared clonotypes between healthy human individuals. Across the study: Every donor yielded three CD4 naive, three CD4 memory, two CD8 naive and one CD8 memory plate.

Findings and caveats of the study: Deeper or shallower sequencing was expected to change how clonotypes are shared among donors. The study drew on few donors, limiting represented genetic and exposure-history diversity.

This clone was detected once. The antigen is unknown. Other DNA sequences of this sample code for an identical CDR3. Generated by immunoSEQ multiplex PCR, the TCRdb table keeps only in-frame clones and is missing some. The sample shows some 2,400,000 clones, about 94% of them seen only once. This TCR derives from a man in his late teens or twenties in good health. Sequencing was performed on naive CD4+ T cells sorted from blood. As for subset: CD45RA+ positively selected.

Here the CDR3 reads CASSARQGMNTEAFF. In DNA, the CDR3 is TGTGCCAGCAGCGCGAGACAGGGCATGAACACTGAAGCTTTCTTT. The V and J genes are TRBV7-9 and TRBJ1-1, with 7 bases lining up with TRBD1. Germline CDR1 reads SEHNR; CDR2 reads FQNEAQ (reference sequence). With 5 bases clipped from V and 0 bases from J, the junction kept 6 bases outside the gene matches. CDR3 size: 15 residues.